This paragraph covers one TCR beta chain sequence. Its antigen is unidentified. Clones were read by immunoSEQ multiplex PCR, and TCRdb kept only the in-frame ones, dropping some. The sample yields about 490,000 clones, more than 75% seen once. CDR1 is MNHNS and CDR2 is SASEGT in the germline V gene. The CDR3 sequence is 15 residues long. Unmatched junction bases numbered 8, after V lost 3 bases and J lost 8 bases. The sample comes from a study of shared clonotypes between healthy human individuals. Points from the study as a whole: The low donor count limited represented genetic and exposure-history diversity.

This chain uses TRBV6-1 with TRBJ2-1; TRBD2 aligns across 9 bases. This receptor was taken from a woman between 40 and 50 years old in good health. Some clones in this sample may be carry-over from other donors' samples. Sequencing was carried out using PBMCs. The CDR3 DNA follows: TGTGCCAGCAGTGACGGTGCGGGAGGGGGGGATGAGCAGTTCTTC. Translated, it gives CASSDGAGGGDEQFF.